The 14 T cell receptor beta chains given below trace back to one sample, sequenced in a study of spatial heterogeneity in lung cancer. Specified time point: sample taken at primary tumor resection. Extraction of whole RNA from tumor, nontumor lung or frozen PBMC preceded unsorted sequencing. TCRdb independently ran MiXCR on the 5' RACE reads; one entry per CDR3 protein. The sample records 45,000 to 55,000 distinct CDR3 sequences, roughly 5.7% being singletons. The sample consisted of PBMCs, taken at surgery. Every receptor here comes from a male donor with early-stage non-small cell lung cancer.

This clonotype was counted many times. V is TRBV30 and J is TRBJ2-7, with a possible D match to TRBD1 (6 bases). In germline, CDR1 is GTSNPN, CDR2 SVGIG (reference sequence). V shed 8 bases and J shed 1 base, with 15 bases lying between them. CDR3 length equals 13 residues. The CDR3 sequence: CAGGSRGSYEQYF. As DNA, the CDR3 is TGTGCCGGGGGATCCAGGGGTTCCTACGAGCAGTACTTC.

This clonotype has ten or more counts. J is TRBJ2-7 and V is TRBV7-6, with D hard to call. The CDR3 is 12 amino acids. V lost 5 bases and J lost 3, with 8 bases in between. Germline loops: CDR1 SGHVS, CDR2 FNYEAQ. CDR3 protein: CASSDNFYEQYF. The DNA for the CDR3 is TGTGCCAGCAGCGACAATTTCTACGAGCAGTACTTC.

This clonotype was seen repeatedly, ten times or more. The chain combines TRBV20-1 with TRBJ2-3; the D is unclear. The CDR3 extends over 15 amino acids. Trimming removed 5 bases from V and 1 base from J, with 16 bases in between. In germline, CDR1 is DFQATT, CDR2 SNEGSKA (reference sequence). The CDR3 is CSAGTLRWGTDTQYF. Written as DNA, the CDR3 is TGCAGTGCTGGAACTCTAAGGTGGGGCACAGATACGCAGTATTTT.

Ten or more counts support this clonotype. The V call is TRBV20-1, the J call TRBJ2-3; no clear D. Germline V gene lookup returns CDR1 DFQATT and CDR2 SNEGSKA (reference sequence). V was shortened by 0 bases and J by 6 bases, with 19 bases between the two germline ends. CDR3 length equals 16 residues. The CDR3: CSARDPGSLDRDTQYF. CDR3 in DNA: TGCAGTGCTAGAGATCCTGGATCTCTCGACCGGGATACGCAGTATTTT.

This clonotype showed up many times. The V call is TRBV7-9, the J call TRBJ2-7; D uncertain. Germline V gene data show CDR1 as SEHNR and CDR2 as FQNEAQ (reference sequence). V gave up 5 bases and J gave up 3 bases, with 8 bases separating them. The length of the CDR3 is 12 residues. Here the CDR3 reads CASSPSFYEQYF. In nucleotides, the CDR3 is TGTGCCAGCAGCCCCTCTTTCTACGAGCAGTACTTC.

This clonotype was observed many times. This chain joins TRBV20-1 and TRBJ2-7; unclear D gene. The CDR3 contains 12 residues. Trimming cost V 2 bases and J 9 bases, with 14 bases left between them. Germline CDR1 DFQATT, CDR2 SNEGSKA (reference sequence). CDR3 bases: TGCAGTGCTAGACTCATTGAACGCGTGCAGTACTTC. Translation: CSARLIERVQYF.

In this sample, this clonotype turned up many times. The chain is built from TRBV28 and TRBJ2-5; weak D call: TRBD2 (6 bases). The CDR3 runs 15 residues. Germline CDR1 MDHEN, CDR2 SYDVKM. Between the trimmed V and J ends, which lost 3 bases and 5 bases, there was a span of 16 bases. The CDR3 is CASSFPGSGTETQYF. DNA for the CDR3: TGTGCCAGCAGTTTTCCCGGGAGTGGCACGGAGACCCAGTACTTC.

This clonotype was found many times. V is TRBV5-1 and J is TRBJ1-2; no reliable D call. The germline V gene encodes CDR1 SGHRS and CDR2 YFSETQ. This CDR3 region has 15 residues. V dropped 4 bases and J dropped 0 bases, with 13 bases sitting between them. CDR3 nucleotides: TGCGCCAGCAGCGCGACCAACCTTGCTAACTATGGCTACACCTTC. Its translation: CASSATNLANYGYTF. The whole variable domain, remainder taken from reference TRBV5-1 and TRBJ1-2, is KAGVTQTPRYLIKTRGQQVTLSCSPISGHRSVSWYQQTPGQGLQFLFEYFSETQRNKGNFPGRFSGRQFSNSRSEMNVSTLELGDSALYLCASSATNLANYGYTFGSGTRLTVV.

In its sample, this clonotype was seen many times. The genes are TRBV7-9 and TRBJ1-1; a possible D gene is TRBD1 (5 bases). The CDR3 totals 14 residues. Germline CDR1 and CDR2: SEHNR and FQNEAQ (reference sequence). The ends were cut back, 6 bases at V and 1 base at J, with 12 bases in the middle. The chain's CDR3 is CASSLYQGNTEAFF. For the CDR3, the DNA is TGTGCCAGCAGTTTGTACCAGGGGAACACTGAAGCTTTCTTT.

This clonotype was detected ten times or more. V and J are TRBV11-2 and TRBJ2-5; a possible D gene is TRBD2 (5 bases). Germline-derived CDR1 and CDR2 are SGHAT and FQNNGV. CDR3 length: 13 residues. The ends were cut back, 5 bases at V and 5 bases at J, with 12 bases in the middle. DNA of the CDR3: TGTGCCAGCAGCCGAGGGCGGTTGGAGACCCAGTACTTC. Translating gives CASSRGRLETQYF.

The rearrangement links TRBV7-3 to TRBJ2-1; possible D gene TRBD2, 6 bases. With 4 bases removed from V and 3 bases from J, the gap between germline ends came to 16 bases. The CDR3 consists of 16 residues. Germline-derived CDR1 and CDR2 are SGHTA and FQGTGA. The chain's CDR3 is CASSSLPGLHYNEQFF. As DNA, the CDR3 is TGTGCCAGCAGCTCCTTACCGGGACTTCACTACAATGAGCAGTTCTTC. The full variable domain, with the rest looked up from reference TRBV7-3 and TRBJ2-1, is GAGVSQTPSNKVTEKGKYVELRCDPISGHTALYWYRQSLGQGPEFLIYFQGTGAADDSGLPNDRFFAVRPEGSVSTLKIQRTERGDSAVYLCASSSLPGLHYNEQFFGPGTRLTVL.

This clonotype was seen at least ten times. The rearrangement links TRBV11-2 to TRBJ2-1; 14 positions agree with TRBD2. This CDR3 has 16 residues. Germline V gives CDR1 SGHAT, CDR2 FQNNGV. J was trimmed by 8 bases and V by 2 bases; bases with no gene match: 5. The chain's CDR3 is CASSLIGTSGRYEQFF. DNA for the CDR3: TGTGCCAGCAGCTTAATCGGGACTAGCGGGAGATATGAGCAGTTCTTC. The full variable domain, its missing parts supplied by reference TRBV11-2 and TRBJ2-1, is EAGVAQSPRYKIIEKRQSVAFWCNPISGHATLYWYQQILGQGPKLLIQFQNNGVVDDSQLPKDRFSAERLKGVDSTLKIQPAKLEDSAVYLCASSLIGTSGRYEQFFGPGTRLTVL.

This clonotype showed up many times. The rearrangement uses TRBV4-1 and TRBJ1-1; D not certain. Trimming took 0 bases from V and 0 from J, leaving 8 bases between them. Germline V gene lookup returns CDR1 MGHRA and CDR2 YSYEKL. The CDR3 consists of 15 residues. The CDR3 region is CASSQEEGMNTEAFF. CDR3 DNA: TGCGCCAGCAGCCAAGAGGAGGGAATGAACACTGAAGCTTTCTTT.

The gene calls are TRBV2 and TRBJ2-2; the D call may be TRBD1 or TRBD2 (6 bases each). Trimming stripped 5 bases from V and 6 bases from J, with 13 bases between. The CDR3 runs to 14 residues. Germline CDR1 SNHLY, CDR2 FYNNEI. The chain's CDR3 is CASSTLGGPGELFF. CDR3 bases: TGTGCCAGCAGTACCCTAGGGGGGCCCGGGGAGCTGTTTTTT.